This TCR beta chain originates from a study of vaccination effects on CD4 cells after COVID-19. This CDR3 spans 13 amino acids. Germline V gives CDR1 SGHAT, CDR2 FQNNGV. V was clipped by 10 bases and J by 0 bases; unmatched bases: 5. Antigen-specific CD4+ T cells were expanded with viral peptide pools in the ViraFEST assay before sequencing. Culture proceeded for nine to ten days, and CD4+ T cells were then isolated. The person had a PCR-confirmed SARS-CoV-2 infection during March to December 2020. With regard to this clone: Antigen: not known.

Clones were read by immunoSEQ multiplex PCR, and TCRdb kept only the in-frame ones, dropping some. The sample has tens of thousands of clones; around 70% are singletons. The TCR originated in a human donor who had a prior SARS-CoV-2 infection. The chain joins TRBV11-2 to TRBJ1-1, with TRBD1 identical over 7 bases. The specimen was CD4+ T cells from PBMCs cultured with HIV peptides, collected before COVID-19 vaccination. Subset defined: HIV-1 Nef peptide pool negative control/reference culture. DNA for the CDR3: TGTGCCACCCAGACAGGGCTGAACACTGAAGCTTTCTTT. This translates into CATQTGLNTEAFF.